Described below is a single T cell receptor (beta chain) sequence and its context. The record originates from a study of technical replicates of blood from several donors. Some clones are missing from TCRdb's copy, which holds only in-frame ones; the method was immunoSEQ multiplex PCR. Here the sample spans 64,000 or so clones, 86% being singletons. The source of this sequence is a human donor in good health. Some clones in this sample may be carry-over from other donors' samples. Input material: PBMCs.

This CDR3 is CASSLEAGVSEQFF. CDR3 DNA: TGTGCCAGCAGCTTAGAGGCAGGGGTAAGTGAGCAGTTCTTC. The V gene is TRBV11-3, the J gene TRBJ2-1; D perhaps matches TRBD1 (6 bases). The germline V gene encodes CDR1 SGHNT and CDR2 YENEEA. There are 14 residues in the CDR3. Trimming shortened V by 0 bases and J by 9 bases, and 12 bases separated the two germline ends.